This T cell receptor beta chain was documented in a study of blood T cell repertoires in COVID-19. Study overall: Acute and convalescent COVID-19 samples came from the United States, Italy and Spain. T cells, B-cell-depleted T cells, or PBMCs provided the cDNA or gDNA that served as material.

Original processing notes: For nucleated cells, counts were estimated from reference gene primer amplification. Sequenced by immunoSEQ multiplex PCR; TCRdb stores in-frame clones only, minus some. That table supplies the V and J calls and clone size; D and trimming were determined from the DNA. The table records roughly 500,000 clones, 80% to 90% of them present only once. CDR3 length: 17 residues. Germline V lookup: CDR1 MGHRA, CDR2 YSYEKL. V was cut by 5 bases and J by 0 bases, with 17 bases left in between. Material: peripheral blood. This clonotype was sampled from a human donor in a cohort sampled during active COVID-19. The chain has TRBV4-1 and TRBJ1-3, with D uncertain. Written as DNA, the CDR3 is TGCGCCAGCAGCTTCCTGGGCGGGCGGTTCTCTGGAAACACCATATATTTT. This translates into CASSFLGGRFSGNTIYF.